The rows below give T cell receptor beta chains drawn from one sample of a study of neurological immune-mediated disorders. A single record per CDR3 protein comes from TCRdb applying MiXCR to the 5' RACE reads. Among 55,000 to 75,000 distinct CDR3 sequences, over 2% were seen once, and the ten largest hold around 3%. Sequencing was performed on PBMCs. The receptor source for this set is a man aged 45-65 years with multiple sclerosis. CDR3s include the opening cysteine and the closing phenylalanine or tryptophan. The D gene is left open where the match is weak. Size values are once, few and many counts, or a class for expanded clones, and some rows have none.

D,V,J,length,size,DNA,CDR3
.,TRBV27,TRBJ1-2,16,many,TGTGCCAGCAGTTTATTGGGCAGGGGCCATTACTATGGCTACACCTTC,CASSLLGRGHYYGYTF
.,TRBV6-6,TRBJ1-2,13,many,TGTGCCAGCAGTGGGGGGAACGACTATGGCTACACCTTC,CASSGGNDYGYTF
.,TRBV12-3/TRBV12-4,TRBJ2-5,14,many,TGTGCCAGCAGTTTACCCGCCAGGGGAGAGACCCAGTACTTC,CASSLPARGETQYF
TRBD2,TRBV10-3,TRBJ2-5,15,many,TGTGCCATCGGGGGGGGTAGCGGGAGCCAAGAGACCCAGTACTTC,CAIGGGSGSQETQYF
TRBD1,TRBV29-1,TRBJ1-6,12,few,TGCAGCGTAGGACAGGGAAGTTCACCCCTCCACTTT,CSVGQGSSPLHF
TRBD2,TRBV5-1,TRBJ2-5,15,many,TGCGCCAGCAGCGGCGCTCGGACTAGGGGAGAGACCCAGTACTTC,CASSGARTRGETQYF
TRBD1,TRBV7-2,TRBJ2-7,15,many,TGTGCCAGCAGCCAAGGACAGGGCGGCCTTTACGAGCAGTACTTC,CASSQGQGGLYEQYF
.,TRBV10-3,TRBJ2-7,13,many,TGTGCCACCGGGATGGGGGCGCGGGACGAGCAGTACTTC,CATGMGARDEQYF
TRBD2,TRBV10-3,TRBJ2-3,16,many,TGTGCCATCAGACTTGGGACTAGCGGGGGGGGGGATACGCAGTATTTT,CAIRLGTSGGGDTQYF
.,TRBV21-1,TRBJ2-2,13,many,TGTGCCAGTCCACAGGGGAACACCGGGGAGCTGTTTTTT,CASPQGNTGELFF
TRBD1,TRBV12-3/TRBV12-4,TRBJ1-2,11,many,TGTGCCACCACAGGGGTTCGCGGCTACACCTTC,CATTGVRGYTF
TRBD2,TRBV5-1,TRBJ2-1,14,many,TGCGCCAGCCAAGCGGGGGGTCAGTACAATGAGCAGTTCTTC,CASQAGGQYNEQFF
.,TRBV20-1,TRBJ2-1,16,many,TGCAGTGCTAGAGAACCCGGGACGCAGACCTACAATGAGCAGTTCTTC,CSAREPGTQTYNEQFF
.,TRBV12-3/TRBV12-4,TRBJ2-7,11,many,TGTGCCAGCACCCGGGGGTACGAGCAGTACTTC,CASTRGYEQYF
TRBD1,TRBV12-3/TRBV12-4,TRBJ1-3,14,many,TGTGCCAGCAGTCCAGGACAGGGAGGCGGCACCATATATTTT,CASSPGQGGGTIYF
.,TRBV6-5,TRBJ2-5,11,many,TGTGCCAGCAGCTCCCCTCGGACAGTGTACTTC,CASSSPRTVYF
.,TRBV2,TRBJ2-7,11,many,TGTGCCAGCAGTGAAGAGGTCGAGCAGTACTTC,CASSEEVEQYF
.,TRBV9,TRBJ2-1,15,many,TGTGCCAGCAGCCCGGACAGTTTAGCCTACAATGAGCAGTTCTTC,CASSPDSLAYNEQFF
TRBD2,TRBV20-1,TRBJ2-1,15,many,TGCAGTGCTAGAGTCCGCGGGGGGGGATCCAATGAGCAGTTCTTC,CSARVRGGGSNEQFF
TRBD2,TRBV3-1,TRBJ2-7,15,many,TGTGCCAGCAGCCGCCTTAGCGGGGGGGCCGGCGAGCAGTACTTC,CASSRLSGGAGEQYF
.,TRBV5-1,TRBJ2-2,15,many,TGCGCCAGCAGCTTGGTGGGGGAGCTGACCGGGGAGCTGTTTTTT,CASSLVGELTGELFF
.,TRBV27,TRBJ1-1,13,many,TGTGCCAGCAGTTTTGGCGGGAACACTGAAGCTTTCTTT,CASSFGGNTEAFF
.,TRBV5-1,TRBJ2-1,15,many,TGCGCCAGCAGCTTGGAGGGCAGGGAGTACAATGAGCAGTTCTTC,CASSLEGREYNEQFF
.,TRBV7-9,TRBJ2-7,15,many,TGTGCCAGCAGCCTTTCCGGGGTAAGCTCCTACGAGCAGTACTTC,CASSLSGVSSYEQYF
.,TRBV7-2,TRBJ2-7,14,many,TGTGCCAGCAGCGCATCACAGGGATCCTACGAGCAGTACTTC,CASSASQGSYEQYF
.,TRBV10-3,TRBJ2-3,13,.,TGTGCCATCAGAGCCCCGGGAGCACAGACGCAGTATTTT,CAIRAPGAQTQYF
TRBD1,TRBV18,TRBJ1-5,16,many,TGTGCCAGCTCACCAGGGGACAGGGGGGTCGTCCAGCCCCAGCATTTT,CASSPGDRGVVQPQHF
.,TRBV18,TRBJ1-1,15,many,TGTGCCAGCTCACCGGCCGGCAGCCCCAACACTGAAGCTTTCTTT,CASSPAGSPNTEAFF
.,TRBV7-6,TRBJ2-7,14,many,TGTGCCAGCAGCAATCAGAATAGCTCCTACGAGCAGTACTTC,CASSNQNSSYEQYF
.,TRBV20-1,TRBJ2-2,14,many,TGCAGTGCTAGAGCAGGGTGGGAGACCGGGGAGCTGTTTTTT,CSARAGWETGELFF
.,TRBV18,TRBJ2-6,16,many,TGTGCCAGCTCACCAAACGGCCGCTCTGGGGCCAACGTCCTGACTTTC,CASSPNGRSGANVLTF
.,TRBV6-2/TRBV6-3,TRBJ2-3,15,many,TGTGCCAGCAGTCGTCAGACAATTGGCACAGATACGCAGTATTTT,CASSRQTIGTDTQYF
.,TRBV5-1,TRBJ2-2,17,many,TGCGCCAGCAGCGGGCAGGTCTCTGATTCGAACACCGGGGAGCTGTTTTTT,CASSGQVSDSNTGELFF
.,TRBV7-6,TRBJ2-2,14,many,TGTGCCAGCAGCACCATGGCGGGCTCCGGGGAGCTGTTTTTT,CASSTMAGSGELFF
.,TRBV3-1,TRBJ2-1,14,many,TGTGCCAGCAGCCAAGATCAGGCCTACAATGAGCAGTTCTTC,CASSQDQAYNEQFF
.,TRBV18,TRBJ1-2,13,few,TGTGCCAGCTCACCCTTGGAGGCGGAGGGCTACACCTTC,CASSPLEAEGYTF
.,TRBV6-2/TRBV6-3,TRBJ1-2,11,many,TGTGCCAGCGGGCACGCACATGGCTACACCTTC,CASGHAHGYTF
.,TRBV6-2/TRBV6-3,TRBJ2-6,16,many,TGTGCCAGCAGTTATTCTTGGGGATCTGGGGCCAACGTCCTGACTTTC,CASSYSWGSGANVLTF
.,TRBV6-5,TRBJ1-2,16,many,TGTGCCAGCAGTTACTCGCGGCTAGGGGCTGCGGGAGGCTACACCTTC,CASSYSRLGAAGGYTF
.,TRBV5-5,TRBJ2-1,15,many,TGTGCCAGCAGCTTTTTGGGCGCGTCCTACAATGAGCAGTTCTTC,CASSFLGASYNEQFF
TRBD1,TRBV12-3/TRBV12-4,TRBJ2-6,15,many,TGTGCCAGCAGATACAGGGGTACTGGGGCCAACGTCCTGACTTTC,CASRYRGTGANVLTF
.,TRBV27,TRBJ1-1,14,many,TGTGCCAGCAGTTTCCCGGGAGGGACCTCTGAAGCTTTCTTT,CASSFPGGTSEAFF
.,TRBV4-3,TRBJ2-7,14,many,TGCGCCAGCAGCCAAGGTATGGGATCCTACGAGCAGTACTTC,CASSQGMGSYEQYF
.,TRBV20-1,TRBJ2-5,14,many,TGCAGTCTCCTAGGGGGGGGGTCTGGGGAGACCCAGTACTTC,CSLLGGGSGETQYF
.,TRBV15,TRBJ2-1,14,many,TGTGCCACCAGCAGAGATCAGTCTTACAATGAGCAGTTCTTC,CATSRDQSYNEQFF
.,TRBV7-2,TRBJ2-2,14,many,TGTGCCAGCAGCACAAGACGGAACACCGGGGAGCTGTTTTTT,CASSTRRNTGELFF
.,TRBV5-1,TRBJ2-5,13,many,TGCGCCAGCAGCTCAAGACAGAGGGAGACCCAGTACTTC,CASSSRQRETQYF
TRBD1,TRBV9,TRBJ2-3,14,many,TGTGCCAGCAACCAGGGAAGGGGGCAAGATACGCAGTATTTT,CASNQGRGQDTQYF
.,TRBV5-1,TRBJ2-5,14,.,TGCGCCAGCAGCGAGGGTCCCGGTGGCGAGACCCAGTACTTC,CASSEGPGGETQYF
.,TRBV6-6,TRBJ2-7,16,.,TGTGCCAGCAGTTCTCGGGACCGGGGAAGGGTCGGGGAGCAGTACTTC,CASSSRDRGRVGEQYF
.,TRBV12-3/TRBV12-4,TRBJ2-5,15,many,TGTACCAGCGGTCCTATCGGAGGGGGGCGAAAGACCCAGTACTTC,CTSGPIGGGRKTQYF